One sample yielded the 3 T cell receptor beta chains listed below, sequenced in a study of identical twins. TCRdb recomputed calls from the 5' RACE reads with MiXCR, one row per CDR3 protein. The table shows about 530,000 distinct CDR3 sequences, with roughly 15% occurring only once. The same sample was also used in a study of yellow fever vaccine responses in identical twins.

The material sequenced was CD4+ T cells sorted from blood. The receptors were gathered from a young woman in good health.

The chain recombines TRBV7-6 with TRBJ2-7, with 12 positions matching TRBD2. Trimming took 5 bases from V and 4 from J; bases not matched to a gene: 6. The CDR3 covers 15 residues. The germline V gene has CDR1 SGHVS and CDR2 FNYEAQ. CDR3 region: CASSETSGSRYEQYF. The CDR3, as DNA: TGTGCCAGCAGCGAGACTAGCGGGAGTAGGTACGAGCAGTACTTC.

This clonotype has just a few counts. The chain has TRBV5-1 and TRBJ2-1, with 9 positions matching TRBD1. V trimming: 5 bases; J trimming: 6 bases; junction bases outside the gene matches: 9. CDR1 is SGHRS, CDR2 YFSETQ, per germline. The CDR3 covers 15 residues. CDR3 sequence (DNA): TGCGCCAGCAGGGGGACCGGGACAGGGACCAATGAGCAGTTCTTC. Translation gives CASRGTGTGTNEQFF.

This clonotype was seen at least ten times. The V and J genes are TRBV7-2 and TRBJ2-7; tentative D call: TRBD1 (6 bases). V was pared by 1 base and J by 3 bases, with 7 bases between. The CDR3 spans 13 residues. Germline CDR1 SGHTA, CDR2 FQGNSA. The CDR3 nucleotides read TGTGCCAGCAGCTTAGTAGGGGGCTACGAGCAGTACTTC. Translation gives CASSLVGGYEQYF. The variable domain in full, with the rest retrieved from reference TRBV7-2 and TRBJ2-7, is GAGVSQSPSNKVTEKGKDVELRCDPISGHTALYWYRQSLGQGLEFLIYFQGNSAPDKSGLPSDRFSAERTGGSVSTLTIQRTQQEDSAVYLCASSLVGGYEQYFGPGTRLTVT.